Presented here are 14 T cell receptor beta chains from one specimen sequenced in a study of blood T cell repertoires in COVID-19. Using immunoSEQ multiplex PCR, the repertoire was profiled, and TCRdb retains in-frame clones only, with some absent. The repertoire holds fewer than 200,000 clones, roughly 90% seen once, with roughly 20% in the top ten. Material: peripheral blood. Source of these receptors: a man in his sixties or seventies with active or convalescent COVID-19.

This chain uses TRBV27 with TRBJ1-5; TRBD1 matches 8 bases. CDR1 is MNHEY, CDR2 SMNVEV, per germline (reference sequence). CDR3 length: 16 amino acids. V shed 5 bases and J 2 bases; nucleotides not matched to a gene: 8. CDR3 nucleotides: TGTGCCAGCAGTCGCGCGGACAGGGCTCGCAATCAGCCCCAGCATTTT. Protein product: CASSRADRARNQPQHF.

This clone was observed a handful of times. V gene TRBV6-5 combines with J gene TRBJ1-2, with 11 bases identical to TRBD1. The CDR3 extends over 15 amino acids. The germline gives CDR1 MNHEY, CDR2 SVGAGI. After removal of 6 bases from V and 4 bases from J, the junction contained 7 bases not matched to a gene. The CDR3: CASRLGDRGTYGYTF. CDR3 in DNA: TGTGCCAGCAGGCTCGGGGACAGGGGGACCTATGGCTACACCTTC.

J is TRBJ2-1 and V is TRBV5-4; D is perhaps TRBD1 (5 bases). Germline V gene sequence: CDR1 SGHNT, CDR2 YYREEE (reference sequence). Trimming shortened V by 6 bases and J by 3 bases, and 19 bases separated the two germline ends. The CDR3 totals 16 residues. CDR3 sequence reads: CASKVGQALLYNEQFF. The CDR3 DNA sequence: TGTGCCAGCAAGGTGGGGCAGGCCCTTCTCTACAATGAGCAGTTCTTC. The full variable domain, completed using reference TRBV5-4 and TRBJ2-1, is ETGVTQSPTHLIKTRGQQVTLRCSSQSGHNTVSWYQQALGQGPQFIFQYYREEENGRGNFPPRFSGLQFPNYSSELNVNALELDDSALYLCASKVGQALLYNEQFFGPGTRLTVL.

This clone was observed a single time. This chain links TRBV5-1 with TRBJ1-1; TRBD1 matches at 10 bases. Germline CDR1 and CDR2: SGHRS and YFSETQ. CDR3 length: 15 residues. Germline trimming cut 4 bases from V and 5 bases from J; bases unmatched to any gene: 8. CDR3 sequence: CASSEPGQGMTEAFF. The CDR3 DNA sequence: TGCGCCAGCAGCGAGCCGGGACAGGGGATGACTGAAGCTTTCTTT. Supplemented by reference TRBV5-1 and TRBJ1-1, the full variable domain reads KAGVTQTPRYLIKTRGQQVTLSCSPISGHRSVSWYQQTPGQGLQFLFEYFSETQRNKGNFPGRFSGRQFSNSRSEMNVSTLELGDSALYLCASSEPGQGMTEAFFGQGTRLTVV.

This sequence joins TRBV6-6 and TRBJ1-5; 8 bases match TRBD1. Trimming took 2 bases from V and 7 from J; bases not matched to a gene: 7. Germline CDR1 and CDR2: MNHNY and SVGAGI (reference sequence). The CDR3 is 15 amino acids. CDR3 protein: CASSYRQGQEQPQHF. The CDR3 DNA reads TGTGCCAGCAGTTACAGACAGGGGCAGGAACAGCCCCAGCATTTT.

The chain uses TRBV7-2 and TRBJ1-2; the D is unclear. This CDR3 contains 14 residues. Germline values: CDR1 SGHTA, CDR2 FQGNSA. V was cut by 6 bases and J by 0 bases, with 11 bases left in between. CDR3 sequence reads: CASSSDLANYGYTF. For the CDR3, the DNA is TGTGCCAGCAGTTCGGACTTAGCTAACTATGGCTACACCTTC.

The V gene is TRBV2, the J gene TRBJ2-7; 7 bases match TRBD1. Trimming took 4 bases from V and 3 from J; bases not matched to a gene: 0. Germline V gene data show CDR1 as SNHLY and CDR2 as FYNNEI. The CDR3 is 12 amino acids. The CDR3 loop reads CASSGDSYEQYF. The CDR3 nucleotides are TGTGCCAGCAGTGGGGACAGCTACGAGCAGTACTTC.

J is TRBJ2-7 and V is TRBV20-1; D is unresolved. Germline V gene lookup returns CDR1 DFQATT and CDR2 SNEGSKA (reference sequence). Trimming shortened V by 6 bases and J by 3 bases, and 9 bases separated the two germline ends. CDR3 size: 11 residues. The CDR3 DNA follows: TGCAGTGCCCGAGGTGGCTACGAGCAGTACTTC. Its translation is CSARGGYEQYF.

V gene TRBV6-5 combines with J gene TRBJ2-1; possible D gene TRBD2, 5 bases. Deletions cut 4 bases from V and 0 bases from J, with 10 bases between. Germline CDR1 and CDR2: MNHEY and SVGAGI. CDR3 size: 15 residues. CDR3 DNA: TGTGCCAGCAGTTTCGAGGGTTTCTCCTACAATGAGCAGTTCTTC. This codes for CASSFEGFSYNEQFF.

The chain has TRBV7-9 and TRBJ2-3; 8 nucleotides line up with TRBD1. J gave up 4 bases and V 2 bases, and 5 bases lay outside the gene matches. Per the germline V gene, CDR1 is SEHNR and CDR2 is FQNEAQ (reference sequence). The CDR3 runs to 15 residues. The CDR3 loop reads CASSLMDRVADTQYF. The CDR3, as DNA: TGTGCCAGCAGCTTAATGGACAGGGTGGCAGATACGCAGTATTTT.

The rearrangement uses TRBV10-2 and TRBJ1-4; TRBD1 matches 8 bases. Germline-derived CDR1 and CDR2 are WSHSY and SAAADI. The V and J ends lost 4 bases and 3 bases, in that order; junction bases with no gene match: 10. The CDR3 has 17 residues. CDR3: CASSGPRGQEANEKLFF. The CDR3, as DNA: TGCGCCAGCAGTGGCCCCAGGGGACAGGAGGCTAATGAAAAACTGTTTTTT.

The rearrangement uses TRBV15 and TRBJ1-2; D call uncertain. Germline V gives CDR1 LNHNV, CDR2 YYDKDF (reference sequence). V was shortened by 5 bases and J by 4 bases, with 14 bases between the two germline ends. The CDR3 is 14 residues long. CDR3 bases: TGTGCCACCAGCCCATCGGACTTAAGCTATGGCTACACCTTC. Translation: CATSPSDLSYGYTF.

The rearrangement joins TRBV7-2 to TRBJ1-1; TRBD1 might be the D (6 bases). V was pared by 6 bases and J by 3 bases, with 17 bases between. CDR3 size: 15 residues. Per germline, CDR1 SGHTA and CDR2 FQGNSA. CDR3 protein: CASSPGGAKDTEAFF. CDR3 DNA: TGTGCCAGCAGTCCCGGGGGGGCTAAGGACACTGAAGCTTTCTTT.

The rearrangement joins TRBV19 to TRBJ1-2; 9 positions agree with TRBD1. This CDR3 spans 15 amino acids. Germline CDR1 and CDR2: LNHDA and SQIVND (reference sequence). J gave up 4 bases and V 5 bases, and 8 bases lay outside the gene matches. For the CDR3, the DNA is TGTGCCAGTAGTCTCGGACAGGGGAATATCTATGGCTACACCTTC. Its translation: CASSLGQGNIYGYTF.